A single sample is the source of the 3 T cell receptor beta chains below, sequenced in a study of T cells in Graves' hyperthyroidism and ophthalmopathy. Amplified TCR beta CDR3 regions derived from RNA transcripts. HTBI primers drove first-round RT-PCR of the TCR CDR3. TCRdb processed the multiplex PCR reads anew with MiXCR; each CDR3 protein has one entry. Among 600,000 or so distinct CDR3 sequences, more than 13% were seen once, and the ten largest hold more than 6%. Source material: blood. These receptors originate from a woman aged 18-29 years with Graves' ophthalmopathy.

This clonotype was counted at least ten times. The chain employs TRBV3-1 and TRBJ1-1; D uncertain. Trimming cost V 3 bases and J 7 bases, with 9 bases left between them. The CDR3 contains 12 residues. Germline V gene sequence: CDR1 LGHDT, CDR2 YNNKEL (reference sequence). As DNA, the CDR3 is TGTGCCAGCAGCCATGGGCAGAGTGAAGCTTTCTTT. Amino acids: CASSHGQSEAFF. The full variable domain, in which reference TRBV3-1 and TRBJ1-1 provide the parts outside the CDR3, is DTAVSQTPKYLVTQMGNDKSIKCEQNLGHDTMYWYKQDSKKFLKIMFSYNNKELIINETVPNRFSPKSPDKAHLNLHINSLELGDSAVYFCASSHGQSEAFFGQGTRLTVV.

This clonotype has more than one count but fewer than ten. This chain joins TRBV11-3 and TRBJ2-1; TRBD2 matches 10 bases. This CDR3 has 19 amino acids. The germline V gene has CDR1 SGHNT and CDR2 YENEEA. V shed 5 bases and J 0 bases; nucleotides not matched to a gene: 13. Written as DNA, the CDR3 is TGTGCCAGCAGCCCGAAACCGGGACTAGCGTTAAGCTCCTACAATGAGCAGTTCTTC. Encoded protein: CASSPKPGLALSSYNEQFF.

The sample holds many counts of this clonotype. The gene calls are TRBV15 and TRBJ2-5; TRBD2 matches at 9 bases. This CDR3 is built from 17 residues. The germline CDR1 and CDR2 sequences are LNHNV and YYDKDF (reference sequence). V trimming: 3 bases; J trimming: 1 base; junction bases outside the gene matches: 9. The CDR3 loop is CATSRLWREGIQETQYF. Here the CDR3 DNA reads TGTGCCACCAGCAGGCTCTGGCGGGAGGGTATCCAAGAGACCCAGTACTTC.